This T cell receptor beta chain was recorded in a study of cytomegalovirus exposure and HLA in healthy donors (dated by TCRdb to the late 2010s). Regarding the complete study: An earlier analysis of more than 550 of the donors reported 276 Gb of sequence data and 95 million to 120 million unique TCR beta sequences obtained from roughly 180 million T cells. Donor age, sex, ethnicity and CMV serostatus were collected together with the repertoire data. The study aimed to test whether cataloging public T cell receptors could reveal signatures of past pathogen exposure. The number of donors typed differed by locus, with about 629-640 for A, B, C, DRB1 and DQB1, more than 500 for DQA1, under 610 for DPA1, and some 450 for DPB1. To predict cytomegalovirus infection status, the study brought together high-throughput TCR immunosequencing, statistical association of individual TCRs with disease status, and machine learning. Every discovery cohort repertoire had been produced on one sequencing platform. The T cell repertoires of under 750 subjects were profiled by immunosequencing and related to cytomegalovirus serostatus. Of the approximately 400 genotyped donors, over 70% fell in the genetic ancestry cluster associated with self-reported Caucasian donors. To study patterns of TCR occurrence, a later analysis re-analyzed previously published TCR beta repertoires from several hundred donors and added high-resolution HLA genotyping. An earlier analysis of approximately 500 of the donors applied high-throughput TCR beta sequencing to assess whether each TCR beta V gene segment acted as functional or pseudogenic. In a later genetic analysis, genome-wide SNP genotypes for about 65% of the roughly 670 donors were used, and that subset was treated as a discovery cohort. On average, roughly 240,000 unique TCR beta nucleotide sequences were sequenced per donor among about 400 genotyped donors of the cohort, with roughly 18% of those sequences being non-productive. A few DR-DQ haplotypes were treated as single units for association and clustering because of strong linkage in the cohort. HLA typing covered class I and class II loci at four-digit resolution. An early release covering roughly 600 HLA-typed donors comprised approximately 300 gigabases of sequencing data and around 86 million unique TCR sequences. A separate validation cohort of about 110 different subjects was used in addition to the roughly 720-subject first cohort. In the later analysis, no new phenotypic data were used to find candidate immune exposures; instead, reliance was placed on TCR beta sequences and their occurrence across donors.

The CDR3 spans 16 residues, from the cysteine through the phenylalanine. The sequence is cut down to CDR3 DNA, 48 bases in frame from base 1. CDR1 and CDR2 were assigned from the germline V gene as MDHEN and SYDVKM. V is trimmed back by 6 bases and J by 4 bases, and the junction contains 6 bases that no gene match accounts for. This clone has just a few counts. Its cognate antigen has yet to be identified. One base away there is no much larger clone; base qualities are not given. The method behind the library was the immunoSEQ multiplex PCR assay. For the multiplex PCR, a mixture combining 60 forward primers for TCR Vbeta segments and 13 reverse primers for TCR Jbeta segments was used. A multiplex PCR assay on genomic DNA amplified the CDR3 region of rearranged TCR beta genes. Amplified TCR beta libraries were sequenced as 87-base-pair reads on the Illumina HiSeq System. Under the source paper's analysis protocol: A later analysis tallied 75 million to 95 million unique TCR beta chains across the roughly 610 repertoires, and around 9.9 million of those chains were shared by two or more donors. Raw reads were error-corrected and collapsed into unique sequences with a nearest-neighbor algorithm that merged closely related sequences to remove PCR and sequencing errors. V, D and J gene segments were assigned by aligning CDR3 sequences to IMGT reference sequences. For a sequence to be retained, a match of at least six nucleotides was required to both a V gene segment and a J gene segment. A rearrangement counted as productive if the CDR3 had no stop codons and remained in frame with V and J, and every other rearrangement counted as non-productive. CDR3 was defined by IMGT convention, running from the second conserved V-encoded cysteine to the conserved J-encoded phenylalanine. In an earlier analysis of more than 550 of the donors, sequences lacking an unambiguous match to a single V gene segment were excluded. In an earlier analysis of several hundred of the donors, V segments were called functional above 56.7% productive rearrangements and were called segregating when the between-donor standard deviation exceeded 5%. A statistical classification framework was built to diagnose cytomegalovirus status from the catalog of TCR beta chain sequences. In a later analysis, V and J genes were assigned by comparing TCR nucleotide sequences against IMGT/GENE-DB human TR gene sequences. A later analysis assigned CDR3 sequences and most-parsimonious VDJ recombination scenarios with the TCRdist pipeline. A later analysis defined each TCR beta chain by its CDR3 amino acid sequence plus V-gene family, and excluded reads lacking a unique V-gene family. As a way to deal with suspected cross-contamination and a sequencing artifact, a later analysis dropped roughly 620 nucleotide sequences that were highly shared and had low generation probability. In a later analysis, a clonal expansion index for each public chain was calculated from normalized within-repertoire ranks of inferred template counts. In a later analysis, generation probabilities were computed with a VDJ recombination model fitted to out-of-frame rearrangements, and the resulting probabilities were checked against IGoR. In a later analysis, hypergeometric tests were used to score TCR-TCR, TCR-HLA and TCR-CMV co-occurrence, with a repertoire-size bias correction applied to TCR pairs. In a later analysis, false discovery rates were estimated by permuting HLA or CMV assignments 20 times. In a later analysis, co-occurring TCRs were grouped using DBSCAN, with TCRdist sequence similarity added in when clustering inside HLA-allele-positive subsets. For co-occurrence clustering, repertoires with fewer than 30,000 or more than 120,000 public chains were excluded, along with roughly 5 repertoires with anomalous nucleotide sharing. What TCRdb holds here is the immuneACCESS table cut down to in-frame rearrangements. Part of the clones is not present; checked against another copy, under half of the missing clones reflect an unresolved V gene, and the others are unexplained. V and J calls and clone size are given by that table; D and trimming were obtained from the DNA. Across this sample there are 110,000 or so clones, with approximately 69% seen only once. The ten most abundant clones make up more than 3.5% of the sample.

The cohort consisted of 666 healthy bone marrow donors. All cohort members were sampled while nominally healthy, although unrecorded immune exposures were likely present. The donor tested CMV seropositive and was one of the 289 seropositive cohort members. A peripheral blood sample was provided by each donor, and peripheral blood mononuclear cells were used for TCR beta sequencing. The Qiagen DNeasy Blood Extraction Kit was used to extract genomic DNA from the blood cell samples. Paper-wide results and their limitations: In an earlier analysis of about 550 of the donors, most TCR beta V segments were observed in productive rearrangements about 87% or about 30% of the time, broadly matching IMGT annotations. Correlated functional status among segregating V segments might reflect linkage disequilibrium, but an unknown experimental factor could not be ruled out. Only TCR beta chains were sequenced in this cohort, and the absence of alpha or paired-chain data limited detectable features. Because HLA typing was unavailable for some donors at each locus, only the typed subset was used in association tests. According to the authors, the approach could potentially be generalized to other disease states and immunological phenotypes. At a false discovery rate of 0.05, a later analysis linked 15,000 to 20,000 TCR beta sequences to specific HLA alleles. Most CMV-associated TCR beta chains appeared to be HLA-restricted in a later analysis, and the HLA associations seemed to be driven largely by CMV exposure. Most TCR sequences were observed very rarely across donors, whereas some public TCRs were present in many individuals. Some IMGT-functional V segments, including TRBV6-2 and TRBV6-3, could not be distinguished by the 87-base-pair reads and were therefore excluded. Roughly uniform sequencing depth across donors was assumed in presence/absence analyses, although this assumption may not hold. A cluster of highly shared sequence variants was judged likely to be a technical artifact of the sequencing pipeline. An association between a missense DCLRE1C variant and V-gene and J-gene trimming of TCR beta chains was found in a later genetic analysis and replicated in an independent cohort. Assigning TCR associations to individual alleles was difficult when HLA alleles, especially DR and DQ, strongly co-occurred. The only immune exposure information available for the cohort was CMV serostatus. Roughly 15 rarely observed V segments, including chromosome 9 orphons, were excluded from the earlier analysis of about 500 of the donors because counts were too low. A later genetic analysis reported fewer N-insertions in productive TCRs among donors in an Asian-associated ancestry cluster than the roughly 640-donor mean. In a later analysis, TCR association rates were found to vary across HLA loci, with the most associated TCRs seen for DRB1 alleles and the fewest for HLA-C alleles. The study listed 150 to 200 TCR beta chains as associated with cytomegalovirus. A further reported finding was that TCR beta sequences accurately predicted the HLA-A and HLA-B alleles for most subjects in the first cohort. Cytomegalovirus status was reported to be diagnosed by the classifier with high specificity and sensitivity in both the original and validation cohorts. In vitro tests confirmed that a few of the cytomegalovirus-associated TCR beta chains recognize cytomegalovirus antigens. In a later analysis, HLA-associated TCR beta chains were found to be more clonally expanded and to have lower generation probabilities than equally common non-associated chains. In a later analysis, several top co-occurrence clusters were reported to appear linked to parvovirus B19, influenza, CMV and Epstein-Barr virus.

The sequence was obtained from a woman between 40 and 50 years old in good health and CMV-seropositive. Recombination joined TRBV28 with TRBJ2-2, with 12 central nucleotides matching TRBD2. The sample taken for sequencing was PBMCs. The nucleotides are TGTGCCAGCAGCCTACTAGCGGGAGGTGGCACCGGGGAGCTGTTTTTT. Its coded protein is CASSLLAGGGTGELFF. Outside the CDR3, residues come from the reference TRBV28 and TRBJ2-2 proteins, so the full variable domain is: DVKVTQSSRYLVKRTGEKVFLECVQDMDHENMFWYRQDPGLGLRLIYFSYDVKMKEKGDIPEGYSVSREKKERFSLILESASTNQTSMYLCASSLLAGGGTGELFFGEGSRLTVL.